Listed here are 25 T cell receptor beta chains from one sample, sequenced in a study of blood T cell repertoires in COVID-19. Sequencing was performed with immunoSEQ multiplex PCR; in TCRdb, only in-frame clones are kept and a portion is missing. Found here are roughly 300,000 clones, around 84% of them singletons; the top ten hold 4% to 5%. Sample: PBMCs or T cells enriched from blood (not recorded which). The source of these receptors is a man aged 25 to 40 who had recovered from COVID-19.

CDR3 sequence (DNA): TGCAGCGTTGCGAGGGACAGTTACAATGAGCAGTTCTTC. Amino acids: CSVARDSYNEQFF. V usage is TRBV29-1 and J usage is TRBJ2-1; 7 bases agree with TRBD1. Trimming took 4 bases from V and 4 from J; bases not matched to a gene: 4. The CDR3 sequence is 13 residues long. CDR1 and CDR2 from the germline V gene are SQVTM and ANQGSEA.

In this sample, this clone turned up a few times. The chain employs TRBV24-1 and TRBJ2-1; 11 bases agree with TRBD2. This CDR3 spans 17 amino acids. Germline V gives CDR1 KGHDR, CDR2 SFDVKD. Trimming at V came to 3 bases and at J to 0 bases, leaving 3 bases not matched to a gene. CDR3 sequence (DNA): TGTGCCACCAGTGATGCTAGCGGGAGGACCTCCTACAATGAGCAGTTCTTC. It encodes CATSDASGRTSYNEQFF.

The sample holds one count of this clone. The V gene is TRBV7-2, the J gene TRBJ2-5; 7 bases are a match to TRBD2. CDR1 is SGHTA and CDR2 is FQGNSA in the germline V gene. There are 14 residues in the CDR3. V gave up 5 bases and J gave up 2 bases; unmatched junction bases: 5. The CDR3 spells CASSRPGLQETQYF. CDR3 sequence (DNA): TGTGCCAGCAGCCGTCCGGGACTACAAGAGACCCAGTACTTC.

For the CDR3, the DNA is TGTGCCAGCAATCCGACAGGGGGAAGAACTGAAGCTTTCTTT. Its protein product is CASNPTGGRTEAFF. The rearrangement uses TRBV2 and TRBJ1-1, with 9 positions matching TRBD1. The ends lost 7 bases at V and 5 bases at J; junction bases unmatched: 8. The CDR3 is 14 amino acids. Germline-derived CDR1 and CDR2 are SNHLY and FYNNEI.

This clone was recorded only once. This sample includes further DNA sequences coding for the same CDR3. The rearrangement uses TRBV18 and TRBJ1-1; TRBD1 is a possible D gene (6 bases). The CDR3 sequence is 15 residues long. V lost 1 base, J lost 2 bases, and 11 bases lay in between. Per germline, CDR1 KGHSH and CDR2 LQKENI. CDR3 amino acids: CASSPLGRGNTEAFF. CDR3 coding DNA: TGTGCCAGCTCACCACTGGGCAGGGGAAACACTGAAGCTTTCTTT.

The chain links TRBV29-1 to TRBJ1-1; D unresolved. Germline V lookup: CDR1 SQVTM, CDR2 ANQGSEA. This CDR3 is 15 amino acids long. Trimming shortened V by 2 bases and J by 1 base, and 14 bases separated the two germline ends. CDR3 sequence: CSVESRGRGNTEAFF. The CDR3 region has the DNA TGCAGCGTTGAATCTCGTGGTCGGGGGAACACTGAAGCTTTCTTT. Filled out from reference TRBV29-1 and TRBJ1-1, the complete variable domain reads SAVISQKPSRDICQRGTSLTIQCQVDSQVTMMFWYRQQPGQSLTLIATANQGSEATYESGFVIDKFPISRPNLTFSTLTVSNMSPEDSSIYLCSVESRGRGNTEAFFGQGTRLTVV.

The V call is TRBV6-4, the J call TRBJ1-2, with 8 bases aligning to TRBD1. The CDR3 contains 15 residues. From germline, CDR1 is MRHNA and CDR2 SNTAGT. With 6 bases clipped from V and 5 bases from J, the junction kept 11 bases outside the gene matches. The CDR3 reads CASSDTGGDPYGYTF. The CDR3 bases are TGTGCCAGCAGCGACACAGGGGGGGACCCTTATGGCTACACCTTC.

The chain joins TRBV10-1 to TRBJ2-3, with D possibly being TRBD2 (5 bases). CDR1 and CDR2 from the germline V gene are WNHNN and SYGVQD (reference sequence). Trimming took off 3 bases at V and 4 bases at J, with 17 bases between the two ends. The CDR3 totals 16 residues. DNA of the CDR3: TGCGCCAGCAGTGACGGAAAGCTAGCAATCTCAGATACGCAGTATTTT. Translation gives CASSDGKLAISDTQYF.

The chain has TRBV3-1 (or the pseudogene TRBV3-2) and TRBJ2-7; D ambiguous. V lost 8 bases and J lost 3, with 5 bases in between. This CDR3 comprises 10 residues. Germline V lookup: CDR1 LGHDT, CDR2 YNNKEL (reference sequence). As DNA, the CDR3 is TGTGCCAGCGGGCACTACGAGCAGTACTTC. This codes for CASGHYEQYF.

The rearrangement uses TRBV3-1 (or the pseudogene TRBV3-2) and TRBJ1-3; tentative D call: TRBD1 (6 bases). CDR1 is LGHDT and CDR2 is YNNKEL in the germline V gene (reference sequence). The CDR3 loop spans 13 amino acids. V was cut by 9 bases and J by 0 bases, with 9 bases left in between. The CDR3 DNA reads as TGTGCCAGTGGGACAACCTCTGGAAACACCATATATTTT. Translated: CASGTTSGNTIYF.

This clone was counted a single time. The gene calls are TRBV5-1 and TRBJ2-7; D is unclear. The CDR3 runs 13 residues. The ends were cut back, 3 bases at V and 0 bases at J, with 7 bases in the middle. Germline lookup yields CDR1 SGHRS and CDR2 YFSETQ. Here the CDR3 reads CASSSHSSYEQYF. DNA for the CDR3: TGCGCCAGCAGCTCGCACAGCTCCTACGAGCAGTACTTC. Together with reference TRBV5-1 and TRBJ2-7, the CDR3 gives the full variable domain: KAGVTQTPRYLIKTRGQQVTLSCSPISGHRSVSWYQQTPGQGLQFLFEYFSETQRNKGNFPGRFSGRQFSNSRSEMNVSTLELGDSALYLCASSSHSSYEQYFGPGTRLTVT.

V is TRBV10-3 and J is TRBJ1-1; TRBD1 agrees at 8 bases. With 6 bases clipped from V and 3 bases from J, the junction kept 6 bases outside the gene matches. The germline gives CDR1 ENHRY, CDR2 SYGVKD. The CDR3 is 14 residues long. In DNA form, the CDR3 reads TGTGCCATCAGCCGACAGGGGAGGGACACTGAAGCTTTCTTT. Its protein product is CAISRQGRDTEAFF.

This chain uses TRBV19 with TRBJ1-5; D might be TRBD1 (6 bases). This CDR3 spans 15 amino acids. The ends were cut back, 3 bases at V and 3 bases at J, with 12 bases in the middle. CDR1 and CDR2 (germline): LNHDA, SQIVND (reference sequence). Here the CDR3 DNA reads TGTGCCAGTAGTATCCGACAGGCCCACAATCAGCCCCAGCATTTT. Translating gives CASSIRQAHNQPQHF.

The rearrangement uses TRBV6-5 and TRBJ1-3; no firm D call. Trimming shortened V by 4 bases and J by 4 bases, and 17 bases separated the two germline ends. The CDR3 totals 16 residues. CDR1 is MNHEY, CDR2 SVGAGI, per germline. The CDR3 DNA is TGTGCCAGCAGTTCCCATTCCACAGCGGACGGAAACACCATATATTTT. Translation gives CASSSHSTADGNTIYF.

J is TRBJ1-2 and V is TRBV5-6; 7 bases agree with TRBD1. J lost 6 bases, V lost 4 bases, and 6 bases had no gene match. CDR1 SGHDT and CDR2 YYEEEE come from the germline V gene. This CDR3 is built from 13 residues. Here the CDR3 DNA reads TGTGCCAGCAGCAACAGGGGTAGGGATGGCTACACCTTC. Amino acids: CASSNRGRDGYTF.

This chain connects TRBV2 to TRBJ1-4; D ambiguous. CDR1 SNHLY and CDR2 FYNNEI come from the germline V gene. Trimming took off 3 bases at V and 0 bases at J, with 11 bases between the two ends. There are 16 residues in the CDR3. DNA for the CDR3: TGTGCCAGCAGTGAGAACGGGTACCCAACTAATGAAAAACTGTTTTTT. It specifies CASSENGYPTNEKLFF.

The chain joins TRBV29-1 to TRBJ1-1; 11 bases are shared with TRBD1. The CDR3 covers 12 residues. Germline assignment: CDR1 SQVTM and CDR2 ANQGSEA. J was trimmed by 6 bases and V by 6 bases; bases with no gene match: 3. The CDR3: CSVRTGGPEAFF. CDR3 DNA: TGCAGCGTGAGGACAGGGGGCCCTGAAGCTTTCTTT.

The chain combines TRBV5-5 with TRBJ1-4, with D maybe TRBD1 (6 bases). Germline CDR1 and CDR2: SGHKS and YYEKEE (reference sequence). The CDR3 has 15 amino acids. V lost 3 bases and J lost 3, with 12 bases in between. Here the CDR3 DNA reads TGTGCCAGCAGCTCACCGGACAGATCTAATGAAAAACTGTTTTTT. This sequence encodes CASSSPDRSNEKLFF.

The J gene is TRBJ2-7, the V gene TRBV19; 7 bases fit TRBD2. The CDR3 contains 15 residues. Trimming cost V 5 bases and J 3 bases; bases outside gene matches: 10. The germline CDR1 and CDR2 sequences are LNHDA and SQIVND (reference sequence). The CDR3 sequence: CASSPKAGANYEQYF. The CDR3 DNA reads TGTGCCAGTAGTCCCAAGGCGGGAGCAAACTACGAGCAGTACTTC.

The V call is TRBV24-1, the J call TRBJ2-1; tentatively, D is TRBD1 (5 bases). Germline-derived CDR1 and CDR2 are KGHDR and SFDVKD. The V end lost 1 base, the J end lost 6 bases, and 18 bases lay between the germline ends. This CDR3 region has 17 residues. The CDR3: CATSDFVAGPKINEQFF. The CDR3 bases are TGTGCCACCAGTGATTTCGTCGCAGGGCCGAAAATCAATGAGCAGTTCTTC.

A few counts support this clone. The V call is TRBV27, the J call TRBJ1-5, with TRBD1 identical over 7 bases. J was trimmed by 3 bases and V by 8 bases; bases with no gene match: 4. The CDR3 loop spans 13 amino acids. The germline V gene encodes CDR1 MNHEY and CDR2 SMNVEV (reference sequence). In DNA form, the CDR3 reads TGTGCCAGCTCAGGGGGACCCAATCAGCCCCAGCATTTT. Its translation: CASSGGPNQPQHF.

The J gene is TRBJ2-7, the V gene TRBV7-2, with TRBD2 identical over 14 bases. V lost 0 bases, J lost 4 bases, and 2 bases stayed unmatched. Germline V gene sequence: CDR1 SGHTA, CDR2 FQGNSA. The CDR3 runs 16 residues. The CDR3 region has the DNA TGTGCCAGCAGCTTAGCCGGGACTAGCGGGAGTTACGAGCAGTACTTC. Translated, it gives CASSLAGTSGSYEQYF. The entire variable domain, with the rest obtained from reference TRBV7-2 and TRBJ2-7, is as follows: GAGVSQSPSNKVTEKGKDVELRCDPISGHTALYWYRQSLGQGLEFLIYFQGNSAPDKSGLPSDRFSAERTGGSVSTLTIQRTQQEDSAVYLCASSLAGTSGSYEQYFGPGTRLTVT.

The genes are TRBV7-8 and TRBJ2-2, with 16 bases aligning to TRBD2. Per germline, CDR1 SGHVS and CDR2 FQNEAQ. The CDR3 covers 16 residues. Losses at the gene ends were 4 bases for V and 5 bases for J; bases not matched to a gene: 1. The CDR3 DNA follows: TGTGCCAGCAGCTCGGGACTAGCGGGGGGGACCGGGGAGCTGTTTTTT. It yields the protein CASSSGLAGGTGELFF.

The chain combines TRBV4-1 with TRBJ2-7, with a weak D call TRBD2 (6 bases). V lost 4 bases and J lost 0, with 10 bases in between. Germline V CDR1 and CDR2: MGHRA, YSYEKL. There are 14 residues in the CDR3. The CDR3 sequence is CASSPGGYSYEQYF. The DNA of the CDR3 is TGCGCCAGCAGCCCCGGGGGTTACTCCTACGAGCAGTACTTC.

V is TRBV4-1 and J is TRBJ1-1; 7 bases line up with TRBD1. This CDR3 region has 11 residues. Germline assignment: CDR1 MGHRA and CDR2 YSYEKL. Unmatched junction bases numbered 0, after V lost 6 bases and J lost 5 bases. As DNA, the CDR3 is TGCGCCAGCAGACAGGGGACTGAAGCTTTCTTT. It encodes CASRQGTEAFF.